This note documents a single TCR beta chain sequence. The antigen is not known. CDR1 and CDR2 from the germline V gene are GTSNPN and SVGIG (reference sequence). CDR3 length: 14 amino acids. V lost 0 bases and J 0 bases, leaving 6 bases between the germline ends. This entry comes from a study of CD4 T cells in relation to SARS-CoV-2 and coronaviruses. Study overall: PBMCs were cultured with antigen for roughly 10 days before TCR beta sequencing.

Profiled with immunoSEQ multiplex PCR; TCRdb holds only in-frame clones, not every one. The sample lists 35,000 to 45,000 clones, over 70% occurring once. The study's findings and limits: Culture-expanded clones reflect memory recall rather than primary priming during culture. SARS-CoV-2-driven expansion was significantly weaker in crossreactive than monoreactive clones. About 64% of donors had memory CD4+ clonotypes crossrecognizing SARS-CoV-2 and common cold coronavirus spike.

This chain links TRBV30 with TRBJ1-5; D uncertain. The TCR was taken from an adult with COVID-19. The sample was naive CD4+ T cells from PBMCs, cultured in vitro. Subset noted: naive CD4+ T cells isolated by negative enrichment. This chain's CDR3 is CAWSVPASNQPQHF. As DNA, the CDR3 is TGTGCCTGGAGTGTACCAGCTAGCAATCAGCCCCAGCATTTT.